The 11 T cell receptor beta chains presented below share a single source sample, sequenced in a study of blood T cell repertoires in COVID-19. Measured with immunoSEQ multiplex PCR; TCRdb has only the in-frame clones, and not every one. Of about 75,000 clones listed, 79% are singletons. Source material: peripheral blood. The receptors derive from a woman older than 75 with active or convalescent COVID-19.

The chain has TRBV7-6 and TRBJ2-1, with D possibly matching TRBD2 (6 bases). This CDR3 has 13 residues. The germline V gene has CDR1 SGHVS and CDR2 FNYEAQ. Trimming shortened V by 10 bases and J by 10 bases, and 20 bases separated the two germline ends. Written as DNA, the CDR3 is TGTGCCACCCGGGGTAGCGGAGTAGGGGAGCAGTTCTTC. As protein: CATRGSGVGEQFF.

The chain has TRBV5-5 and TRBJ2-5; tentative D call: TRBD1 (6 bases). The CDR3 consists of 20 residues. Germline CDR1 SGHKS, CDR2 YYEKEE (reference sequence). V gave up 2 bases and J gave up 0 bases, with 26 bases separating them. The CDR3 coding sequence is TGTGCCAGCAGCTTTAGTCGCGGTTTACAGGGATCCCTGTACCAAGAGACCCAGTACTTC. This gives the protein CASSFSRGLQGSLYQETQYF.

The chain links TRBV30 to TRBJ1-1, with TRBD1 matching 7 bases. CDR3 length: 11 residues. V gave up 0 bases and J gave up 10 bases; unmatched junction bases: 2. Germline values: CDR1 GTSNPN, CDR2 SVGIG (reference sequence). The CDR3 nucleotides read TGTGCCTGGAGTGTTAGGGACAGAGCTTTCTTT. Translation: CAWSVRDRAFF.

This sequence joins TRBV5-1 and TRBJ1-2, with D unresolved. V lost 5 bases to trimming and J lost 4 bases, with 18 bases between them. The CDR3 runs 15 residues. From germline, CDR1 is SGHRS and CDR2 YFSETQ. CDR3 amino acids: CASRGGGSSVYGYTF. CDR3 in DNA: TGCGCCAGCAGGGGCGGCGGGAGCTCAGTCTATGGCTACACCTTC.

The chain is built from TRBV9 and TRBJ1-4, with D maybe TRBD1 (5 bases). Germline V gives CDR1 SGDLS, CDR2 YYNGEE. The V end lost 3 bases, the J end lost 3 bases, and 12 bases lay between the germline ends. CDR3 length: 15 residues. The CDR3 loop reads CASSGSDRSNEKLFF. For the CDR3, the DNA is TGTGCCAGCAGCGGCTCCGACAGATCTAATGAAAAACTGTTTTTT.

J is TRBJ1-1 and V is TRBV5-1, with a weak D call TRBD1 (5 bases). Germline V gives CDR1 SGHRS, CDR2 YFSETQ. V dropped 0 bases and J dropped 8 bases, with 17 bases sitting between them. The CDR3 is made up of 15 amino acids. The CDR3 nucleotides read TGCGCCAGCAGCTTGGCGGGTGACAGAGTCCCCGAAGCTTTCTTT. Translated: CASSLAGDRVPEAFF. Variable domain in full (rest from reference TRBV5-1 and TRBJ1-1): KAGVTQTPRYLIKTRGQQVTLSCSPISGHRSVSWYQQTPGQGLQFLFEYFSETQRNKGNFPGRFSGRQFSNSRSEMNVSTLELGDSALYLCASSLAGDRVPEAFFGQGTRLTVV.

The chain is built from TRBV2 and TRBJ2-7, with 13 bases aligning to TRBD2. The ends lost 6 bases at V and 4 bases at J; junction bases unmatched: 6. Germline V gene lookup returns CDR1 SNHLY and CDR2 FYNNEI. CDR3 length: 15 amino acids. The CDR3 protein is CASSTGLAGKYEQYF. DNA of the CDR3: TGTGCCAGCAGCACGGGACTAGCGGGAAAGTACGAGCAGTACTTC.

V gene TRBV30 combines with J gene TRBJ1-1; D remains unclear. The V end was cut by 1 base, the J end by 7 bases, with 7 bases between. The germline gives CDR1 GTSNPN, CDR2 SVGIG (reference sequence). The CDR3 totals 11 residues. The CDR3 loop reads CAWSAAGEAFF. CDR3 sequence (DNA): TGTGCCTGGAGTGCCGCGGGTGAAGCTTTCTTT. Filled out from reference TRBV30 and TRBJ1-1, the complete variable domain reads SQTIHQWPATLVQPVGSPLSLECTVEGTSNPNLYWYRQAAGRGLQLLFYSVGIGQISSEVPQNLSASRPQDRQFILSSKKLLLSDSGFYLCAWSAAGEAFFGQGTRLTVV.

The V call is TRBV10-3, the J call TRBJ2-2; 10 bases map to TRBD2. J lost 6 bases, V lost 2 bases, and 9 bases had no gene match. The germline gives CDR1 ENHRY, CDR2 SYGVKD. The CDR3 is 17 amino acids. The CDR3 region is CAISEESLAGYAGELFF. CDR3 coding DNA: TGTGCCATCAGTGAGGAATCACTAGCGGGATATGCCGGGGAGCTGTTTTTT.

The chain employs TRBV4-3 and TRBJ2-1, with 8 bases lining up with TRBD2. Germline values: CDR1 LGHNA, CDR2 YSLEER. With V trimmed by 3 bases and J by 8 bases, 3 bases remained unmatched. The CDR3 totals 13 residues. This CDR3 is CASSHPGGDEQFF. CDR3 coding DNA: TGCGCCAGCAGCCACCCGGGGGGGGATGAGCAGTTCTTC.

This clone showed up just a few times. The chain is built from TRBV6-6 and TRBJ1-3; the D gene is possibly TRBD1 (5 bases). The germline V and J ends were trimmed by 6 bases and 0 bases, with 15 bases remaining between them. CDR1 and CDR2 from the germline V gene are MNHNY and SVGAGI (reference sequence). CDR3 size: 16 residues. The DNA of the CDR3 is TGTGCCAGCAGGCGGGACTTCCAGAGCTCTGGAAACACCATATATTTT. Translation: CASRRDFQSSGNTIYF.